Listed here are 20 T cell receptor beta chains from one sample, sequenced in a study of T cells after yellow fever vaccination. TCRdb recomputed calls from the 5' RACE reads with MiXCR, one row per CDR3 protein. Altogether about 150,000 distinct CDR3 sequences are present, about 6.2% being singletons, with the ten largest covering more than 0.6%. Sequencing was performed on CD4+ T cells sorted from PBMCs, taken 10 days after the yellow fever booster vaccination. These receptors came from a man aged 25 to 40 who received the YFV17D yellow fever vaccine.

This clonotype was detected ten times or more. The chain links TRBV12-3 or TRBV12-4 to TRBJ1-5; D is uncertain. V was cut by 3 bases and J by 4 bases, with 7 bases left in between. CDR3 length: 13 amino acids. CDR3 DNA: TGTGCCAGCAGTTTGGCGGGGAATCAGCCCCAGCATTTT. This sequence encodes CASSLAGNQPQHF.

This clonotype has a count of ten or more. This CDR3 reads CATSDRQGKGGNEQFF. In nucleotides, the CDR3 is TGTGCCACCAGTGATCGACAGGGTAAAGGCGGCAATGAGCAGTTCTTC. The chain employs TRBV24-1 and TRBJ2-1, with 7 bases that match TRBD1. Germline values: CDR1 KGHDR, CDR2 SFDVKD. V trimming: 3 bases; J trimming: 6 bases; junction bases outside the gene matches: 10. This CDR3 spans 16 amino acids.

The chain uses TRBV6-1 and TRBJ2-7; D is unresolved. The CDR3 has 13 residues. Germline CDR1 MNHNS, CDR2 SASEGT. V lost 4 bases, J lost 0 bases, and 7 bases lay in between. CDR3 sequence: CASSGHYSYEQYF. The CDR3 region has the DNA TGTGCCAGCAGTGGGCACTACTCCTACGAGCAGTACTTC.

V and J are TRBV19 and TRBJ2-1; 9 nucleotides line up with TRBD2. V gave up 5 bases and J gave up 4 bases; unmatched junction bases: 3. Germline V lookup: CDR1 LNHDA, CDR2 SQIVND (reference sequence). The CDR3 extends over 14 amino acids. The DNA of the CDR3 is TGTGCCAGTAGTTCCGCGGGAGGGTACAATGAGCAGTTCTTC. This codes for CASSSAGGYNEQFF.

This clonotype was picked up a small number of times. The DNA for the CDR3 is TGTGCCAGCAGCCAAGTACCGGGACAGCTATTTGAAAAACTGTTTTTT. This gives the protein CASSQVPGQLFEKLFF. The chain uses TRBV14 and TRBJ1-4, with TRBD1 identical over 7 bases. CDR1 is SGHDN, CDR2 FVKESK, per germline. The CDR3 totals 16 residues. After removal of 1 base from V and 7 bases from J, the junction contained 9 bases not matched to a gene.

This clonotype was counted ten times or more. The chain joins TRBV29-1 to TRBJ2-1, with 8 nucleotides matching TRBD1. The CDR3 runs 14 residues. V shed 4 bases, J shed 10 bases, and the junction held 12 bases outside the gene matches. Germline V gene sequence: CDR1 SQVTM, CDR2 ANQGSEA. The CDR3 nucleotides read TGCAGCGTTGCGCAGGGGGCCGGTGGAGCAGAGCAGTTCTTC. Protein sequence: CSVAQGAGGAEQFF.

This clonotype was recorded at least ten times. The junction differs from germline at one of its ends, possibly a read error. The chain couples TRBV7-7 to TRBJ1-4; maybe TRBD1 (5 bases). Germline-derived CDR1 and CDR2 are SSHAT and FNYEAQ (reference sequence). The CDR3 has 15 amino acids. The CDR3 region is CASSLAPTVNEKLFF. CDR3 DNA: TGTGCTAGCAGCTTAGCACCGACAGTAAATGAAAAACTGTTTTTT.

This clonotype was counted at least ten times. V gene TRBV5-5 combines with J gene TRBJ2-2; possibly TRBD2 for D (5 bases). CDR3 size: 16 residues. CDR1 is SGHKS and CDR2 is YYEKEE in the germline V gene (reference sequence). Trimming pared 2 bases from V and 3 bases from J, leaving 14 bases between. CDR3 protein: CASSFSREMYTGELFF. CDR3 DNA sequence: TGTGCCAGCAGCTTCTCCCGGGAAATGTACACCGGGGAGCTGTTTTTT.

This clonotype has ten or more counts. The genes are TRBV6-2 or TRBV6-3 and TRBJ2-7; 13 bases are shared with TRBD2. The CDR3 runs 15 residues. Unmatched junction bases numbered 9, after V lost 7 bases and J lost 6 bases. From germline, CDR1 is MNHEY and CDR2 SVGEGT. The CDR3: CASIRSGLAGREQYF. DNA of the CDR3: TGTGCCAGCATCAGATCGGGACTAGCGGGACGCGAGCAGTACTTC.

This clonotype was counted ten times or more. This CDR3 reads CSVEDQETQYF. The CDR3 DNA sequence: TGCAGCGTTGAAGACCAAGAGACCCAGTACTTC. This rearrangement joins TRBV29-1 to TRBJ2-5; D gene ambiguous. Looked up from germline, CDR1 is SQVTM and CDR2 is ANQGSEA. Trimming pared 0 bases from V and 1 base from J, leaving 0 bases between. The CDR3 runs to 11 residues.

This clonotype was counted ten times or more. The rearrangement links TRBV27 to TRBJ2-3; 12 nucleotides line up with TRBD1. Germline lookup yields CDR1 MNHEY and CDR2 SMNVEV (reference sequence). The CDR3 consists of 15 residues. The V segment lost 2 bases and the J segment 7 bases; nucleotides outside the gene matches: 4. CDR3: CASSLGDRGLNTQYF. CDR3 DNA: TGTGCCAGCAGTTTAGGGGACAGGGGGCTGAATACGCAGTATTTT.

This clonotype has just a few counts. The V call is TRBV4-3, the J call TRBJ1-4; D gene unclear. Germline loops: CDR1 LGHNA, CDR2 YSLEER. The CDR3 loop spans 15 amino acids. V was clipped by 0 bases and J by 8 bases, with 13 bases between them. CDR3 loop: CASSQDKGVREKLFF. The CDR3, as DNA: TGCGCCAGCAGCCAAGATAAGGGCGTAAGGGAAAAACTGTTTTTT.

This clonotype was counted at least ten times. This chain connects TRBV29-1 to TRBJ1-4; 12 bases match TRBD1. V shed 7 bases, J shed 6 bases, and the junction held 3 bases outside the gene matches. Germline-derived CDR1 and CDR2 are SQVTM and ANQGSEA. The CDR3 length is 13 residues. CDR3 nucleotide sequence: TGCAGCGGATGGGACAGGGGGCATGAAAAACTGTTTTTT. Its translation: CSGWDRGHEKLFF.

This sequence joins TRBV20-1 and TRBJ1-4; D possibly corresponds to TRBD1 (6 bases). Looked up from germline, CDR1 is DFQATT and CDR2 is SNEGSKA (reference sequence). Trimming pared 6 bases from V and 5 bases from J, leaving 16 bases between. CDR3 length: 14 amino acids. This CDR3 is CSAKRQVLNEKLFF. The CDR3 DNA sequence: TGCAGTGCCAAACGACAGGTTCTAAATGAAAAACTGTTTTTT.

This clonotype was observed many times. The chain has TRBV24-1 and TRBJ2-5; D possibly matches TRBD1 or TRBD2 (6 bases each). The ends were cut back, 2 bases at V and 7 bases at J, with 16 bases in the middle. Germline CDR1 and CDR2: KGHDR and SFDVKD. This CDR3 has 15 residues. The CDR3 nucleotides read TGTGCCACCAGTGATTCCGGGGGCCCTAGTGGGACCCAGTACTTC. Translated, it gives CATSDSGGPSGTQYF.

This clonotype came up many times. This chain joins TRBV24-1 and TRBJ2-5, with D unresolved. V lost 5 bases and J lost 13, with 16 bases in between. CDR3 length: 12 amino acids. In germline, CDR1 is KGHDR, CDR2 SFDVKD. CDR3 amino acids: CATSVAATAWYF. Here the CDR3 DNA reads TGTGCCACCAGTGTGGCCGCTACCGCATGGTACTTC.

The chain carries TRBV20-1 and TRBJ2-2, with 8 positions matching TRBD2. CDR1 is DFQATT and CDR2 is SNEGSKA in the germline V gene (reference sequence). The CDR3 is 16 residues long. J was trimmed by 1 base and V by 5 bases; bases with no gene match: 9. CDR3 in amino acids: CSAYSVSGKNTGELFF. The CDR3, as DNA: TGCAGTGCTTATAGTGTTAGCGGGAAGAACACCGGGGAGCTGTTTTTT.

The rearrangement joins TRBV12-3 or TRBV12-4 to TRBJ2-2; 8 nucleotides align to TRBD1. V lost 7 bases, J lost 2 bases, and 15 bases stayed unmatched. The CDR3 sequence is 18 residues long. CDR3 amino acids: CASTFLPPGQGNTGELFF. CDR3 nucleotides: TGTGCCAGCACTTTTCTCCCCCCCGGACAGGGTAACACCGGGGAGCTGTTTTTT.

This clonotype was recorded at least ten times. CDR3 loop: CASSLNSDTQYF. CDR3 sequence (DNA): TGTGCCAGCAGCCTAAACTCAGATACGCAGTATTTT. This chain joins TRBV7-2 and TRBJ2-3, with D uncertain. V was pared by 5 bases and J by 4 bases, with 7 bases between. The germline V gene encodes CDR1 SGHTA and CDR2 FQGNSA. The CDR3 contains 12 residues.

This sequence joins TRBV7-9 and TRBJ2-1; 11 nucleotides line up with TRBD2. The J segment lost 5 bases and the V segment lost 4 bases, leaving 7 bases of the junction unmatched. CDR3 length: 16 residues. From germline, CDR1 is SEHNR and CDR2 FQNEAQ (reference sequence). DNA for the CDR3: TGTGCCAGCAGCTCCATCCTAGCGGGAGGACACAATGAGCAGTTCTTC. It specifies CASSSILAGGHNEQFF.